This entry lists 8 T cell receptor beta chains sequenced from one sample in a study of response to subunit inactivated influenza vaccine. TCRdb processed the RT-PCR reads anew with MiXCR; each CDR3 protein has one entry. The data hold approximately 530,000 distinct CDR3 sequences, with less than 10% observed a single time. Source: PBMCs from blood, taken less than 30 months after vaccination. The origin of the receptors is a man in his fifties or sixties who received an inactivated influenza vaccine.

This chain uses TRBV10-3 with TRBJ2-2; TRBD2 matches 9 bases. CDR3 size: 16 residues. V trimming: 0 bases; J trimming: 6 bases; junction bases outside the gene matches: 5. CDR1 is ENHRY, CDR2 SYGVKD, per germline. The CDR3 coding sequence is TGTGCCATCAGTGAGTCCGGGACTAGCAAGCCCGGGGAGCTGTTTTTT. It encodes CAISESGTSKPGELFF.

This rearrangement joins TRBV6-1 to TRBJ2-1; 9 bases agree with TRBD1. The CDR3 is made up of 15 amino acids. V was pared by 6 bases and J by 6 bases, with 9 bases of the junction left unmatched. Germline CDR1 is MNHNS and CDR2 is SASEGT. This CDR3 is CASRAGTGYANEQFF. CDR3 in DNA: TGTGCCAGCAGGGCCGGGACAGGGTACGCCAATGAGCAGTTCTTC.

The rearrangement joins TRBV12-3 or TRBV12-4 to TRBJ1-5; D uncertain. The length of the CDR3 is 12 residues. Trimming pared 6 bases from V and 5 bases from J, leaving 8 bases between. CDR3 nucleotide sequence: TGTGCCAGCAGGGACCGGGATCAGCCCCAGCATTTT. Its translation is CASRDRDQPQHF.

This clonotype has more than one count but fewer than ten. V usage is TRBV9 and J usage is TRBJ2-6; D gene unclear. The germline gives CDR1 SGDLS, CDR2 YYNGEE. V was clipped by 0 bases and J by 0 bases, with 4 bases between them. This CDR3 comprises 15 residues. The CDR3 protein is CASSVGLSGANVLTF. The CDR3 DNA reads TGTGCCAGCAGCGTAGGACTCTCTGGGGCCAACGTCCTGACTTTC.

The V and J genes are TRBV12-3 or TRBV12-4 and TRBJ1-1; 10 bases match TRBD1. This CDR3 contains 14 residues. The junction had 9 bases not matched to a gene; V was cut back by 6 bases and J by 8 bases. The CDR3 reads CASRPGQGPREAFF. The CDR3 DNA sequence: TGTGCCAGCAGACCGGGACAGGGGCCCAGAGAAGCTTTCTTT.

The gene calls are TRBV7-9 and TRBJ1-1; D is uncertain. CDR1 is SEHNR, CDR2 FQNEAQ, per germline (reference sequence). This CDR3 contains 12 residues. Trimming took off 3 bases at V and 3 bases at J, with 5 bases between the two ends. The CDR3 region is CASSFPHTEAFF. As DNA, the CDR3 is TGTGCCAGCAGCTTCCCACACACTGAAGCTTTCTTT.

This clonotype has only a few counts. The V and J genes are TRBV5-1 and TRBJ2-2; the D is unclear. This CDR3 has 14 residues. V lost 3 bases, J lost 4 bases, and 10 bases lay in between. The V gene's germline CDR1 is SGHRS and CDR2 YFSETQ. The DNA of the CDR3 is TGCGCCAGCAGCTGGATTATGGGCACCGGGGAGCTGTTTTTT. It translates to CASSWIMGTGELFF.

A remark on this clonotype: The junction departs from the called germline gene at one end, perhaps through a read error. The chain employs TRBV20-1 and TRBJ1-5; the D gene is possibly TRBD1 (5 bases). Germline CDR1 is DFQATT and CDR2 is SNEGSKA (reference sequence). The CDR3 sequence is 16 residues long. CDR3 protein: CCARDEYRMSNQPQHF. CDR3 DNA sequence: TGCTGTGCTAGAGATGAGTACAGGATGAGCAATCAGCCCCAGCATTTT.